Below, one T cell receptor (beta chain) is given with its context. Here immunoSEQ multiplex PCR was the method, and the copy in TCRdb shows in-frame clones only, minus some. The profile covers roughly 60,000 clones, with under 95% appearing a single time and almost 0.45% taken by the ten largest. This specimen belongs to a study of OX40 agonist ivuxolimab in advanced cancers. Germline CDR1 is SGHTA and CDR2 is FQGNSA. There are 14 residues in the CDR3. V dropped 5 bases and J dropped 6 bases, with 16 bases sitting between them. The sample in question was CD4+ or CD8+ T cells sorted from blood, obtained in a trial of the OX40 agonist ivuxolimab. The gene calls are TRBV7-2 and TRBJ1-1; tentative D call: TRBD1 (5 bases). The clonotype was recovered from an adult with an advanced solid tumor such as melanoma, head and neck, liver or kidney cancer. The CDR3 DNA reads TGTGCCAGCAGCCCGGGTGGGGGACGGGCTGAAGCTTTCTTT. Residues: CASSPGGGRAEAFF.